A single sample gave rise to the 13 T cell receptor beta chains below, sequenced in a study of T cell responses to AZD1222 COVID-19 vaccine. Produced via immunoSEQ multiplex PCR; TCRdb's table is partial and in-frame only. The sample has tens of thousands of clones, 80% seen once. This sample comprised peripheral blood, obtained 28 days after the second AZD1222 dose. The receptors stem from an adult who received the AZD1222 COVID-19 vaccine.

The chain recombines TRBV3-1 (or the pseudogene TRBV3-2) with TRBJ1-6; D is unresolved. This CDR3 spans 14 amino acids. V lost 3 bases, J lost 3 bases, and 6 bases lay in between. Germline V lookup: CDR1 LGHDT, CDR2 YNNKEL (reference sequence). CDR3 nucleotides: TGTGCCAGCAGCCAGAGAAGCTATAATTCACCCCTCCACTTT. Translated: CASSQRSYNSPLHF.

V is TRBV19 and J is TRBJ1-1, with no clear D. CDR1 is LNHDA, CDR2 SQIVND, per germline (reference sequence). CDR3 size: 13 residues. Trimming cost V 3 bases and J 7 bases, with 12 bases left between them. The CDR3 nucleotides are TGTGCCAGTAGTATCACCGGAAGCAATGAAGCTTTCTTT. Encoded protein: CASSITGSNEAFF.

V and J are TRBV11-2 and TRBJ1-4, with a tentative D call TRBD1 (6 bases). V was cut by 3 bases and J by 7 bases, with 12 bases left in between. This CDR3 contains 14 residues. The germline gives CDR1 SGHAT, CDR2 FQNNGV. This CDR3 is CASSFPDRPEKLFF. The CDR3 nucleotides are TGTGCCAGCAGCTTTCCGGACAGACCTGAAAAACTGTTTTTT. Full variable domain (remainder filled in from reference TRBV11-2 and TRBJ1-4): EAGVAQSPRYKIIEKRQSVAFWCNPISGHATLYWYQQILGQGPKLLIQFQNNGVVDDSQLPKDRFSAERLKGVDSTLKIQPAKLEDSAVYLCASSFPDRPEKLFFGSGTQLSVL.

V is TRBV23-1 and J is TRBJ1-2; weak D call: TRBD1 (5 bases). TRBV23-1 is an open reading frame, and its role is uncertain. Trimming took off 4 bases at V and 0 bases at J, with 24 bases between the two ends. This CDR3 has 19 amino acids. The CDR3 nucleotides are TGCGCCAGCAGTCGGCTCCAGGGACCGTGTAAGTTAGCTAACTATGGCTACACCTTC. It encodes CASSRLQGPCKLANYGYTF.

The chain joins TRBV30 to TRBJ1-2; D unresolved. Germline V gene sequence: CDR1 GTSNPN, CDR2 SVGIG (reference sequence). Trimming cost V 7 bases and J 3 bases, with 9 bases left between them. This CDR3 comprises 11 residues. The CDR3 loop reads CALTDYYGYTF. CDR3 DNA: TGTGCCTTAACAGATTACTATGGCTACACCTTC.

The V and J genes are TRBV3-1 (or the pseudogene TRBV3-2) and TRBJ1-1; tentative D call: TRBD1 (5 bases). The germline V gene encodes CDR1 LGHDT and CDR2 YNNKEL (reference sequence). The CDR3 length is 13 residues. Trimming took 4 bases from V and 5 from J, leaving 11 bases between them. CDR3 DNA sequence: TGTGCCAGCAGCCTTGAGGGGTGGACTGAAGCTTTCTTT. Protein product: CASSLEGWTEAFF.

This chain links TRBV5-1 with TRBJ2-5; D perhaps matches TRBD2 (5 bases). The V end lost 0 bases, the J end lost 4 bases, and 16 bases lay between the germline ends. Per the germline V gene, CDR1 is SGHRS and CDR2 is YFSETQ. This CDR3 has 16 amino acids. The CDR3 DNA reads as TGCGCCAGCAGCTTGGCCTCGGCAGGTGGGAGAGAGACCCAGTACTTC. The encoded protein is CASSLASAGGRETQYF. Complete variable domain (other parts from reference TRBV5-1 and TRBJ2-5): KAGVTQTPRYLIKTRGQQVTLSCSPISGHRSVSWYQQTPGQGLQFLFEYFSETQRNKGNFPGRFSGRQFSNSRSEMNVSTLELGDSALYLCASSLASAGGRETQYFGPGTRLLVL.

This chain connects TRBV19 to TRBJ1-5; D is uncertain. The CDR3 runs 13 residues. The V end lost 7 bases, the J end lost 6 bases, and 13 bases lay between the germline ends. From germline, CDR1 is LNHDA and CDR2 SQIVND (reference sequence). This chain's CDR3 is CASMDPGVQPQHF. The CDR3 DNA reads TGTGCCAGTATGGATCCCGGGGTTCAGCCCCAGCATTTT.

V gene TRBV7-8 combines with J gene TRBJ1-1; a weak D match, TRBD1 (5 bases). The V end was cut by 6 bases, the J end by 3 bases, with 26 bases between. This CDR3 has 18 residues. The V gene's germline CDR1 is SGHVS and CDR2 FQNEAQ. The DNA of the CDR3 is TGTGCCAGCAGAATAGCTTTTAGCGCTCCTAGGGACGACACTGAAGCTTTCTTT. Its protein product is CASRIAFSAPRDDTEAFF. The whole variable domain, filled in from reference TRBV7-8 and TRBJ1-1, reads GAGVSQSPRYKVAKRGQDVALRCDPISGHVSLFWYQQALGQGPEFLTYFQNEAQLDKSGLPSDRFFAERPEGSVSTLKIQRTQQEDSAVYLCASRIAFSAPRDDTEAFFGQGTRLTVV.

CDR3 DNA: TGTGCCAGTAGTATGATAGGAACGGAGACCCAGTACTTC. Its translation is CASSMIGTETQYF. The chain has TRBV19 and TRBJ2-5, with no clear D. The V gene's germline CDR1 is LNHDA and CDR2 SQIVND (reference sequence). Trimming cost V 3 bases and J 5 bases, with 10 bases left between them. This CDR3 region has 13 residues.

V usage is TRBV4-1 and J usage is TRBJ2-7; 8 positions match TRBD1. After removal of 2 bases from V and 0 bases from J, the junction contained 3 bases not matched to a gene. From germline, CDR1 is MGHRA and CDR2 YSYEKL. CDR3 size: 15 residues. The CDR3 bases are TGCGCCAGCAGCCAACGGACAGGGAGCTCCTACGAGCAGTACTTC. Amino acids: CASSQRTGSSYEQYF.

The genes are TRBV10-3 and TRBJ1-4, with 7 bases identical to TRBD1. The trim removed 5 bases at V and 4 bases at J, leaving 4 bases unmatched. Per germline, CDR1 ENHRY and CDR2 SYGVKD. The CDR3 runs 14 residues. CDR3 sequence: CAISQGEVNEKLFF. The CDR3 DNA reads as TGTGCCATCAGTCAGGGGGAGGTTAATGAAAAACTGTTTTTT.

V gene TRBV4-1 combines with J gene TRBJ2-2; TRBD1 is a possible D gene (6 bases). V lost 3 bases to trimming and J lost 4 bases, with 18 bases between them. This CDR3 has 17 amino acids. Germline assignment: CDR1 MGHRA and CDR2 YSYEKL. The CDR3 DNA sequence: TGCGCCAGCAGCCAGAGGCCCGGGACACGGACCACCGGGGAGCTGTTTTTT. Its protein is CASSQRPGTRTTGELFF.